This T cell receptor (beta chain) is from a study of blood T cells in healthy people across ages. Points on this clonotype: Its specificity is not known.

Study-level points and caveats: No conclusive comparison of naive versus antigen-experienced cells was possible with unsorted PBMCs. Older individuals had lower TCR beta diversity per million T cells (the decline was roughly linear). Percentage of naive T cells showed a strong correlation with TCR beta diversity. Long-lived and aged donors differed, with more naive CD4+ cells and higher diversity in the long-lived.

V lost 5 bases and J lost 7; bases outside the gene matches: 9. The CDR3 loop spans 15 amino acids. Germline V gives CDR1 SEHNR, CDR2 FQNEAQ (reference sequence). A second PCR of roughly 6 to 12 cycles used a sample-barcoded 5' primer and a J-beta primer mix. TCRdb re-called the 5' RACE reads with MiXCR, one entry per CDR3 protein. The sample contains 600,000 to 650,000 distinct CDR3 sequences, around three fifths of which appear only once. This rearrangement joins TRBV7-9 to TRBJ2-1; 9 bases match TRBD2. The sequenced sample was blood. The sequence was collected from a man in his 60s in good health. This CDR3 reads CASSRGGAFWNEQFF. In nucleotides, the CDR3 is TGTGCCAGCAGCCGCGGGGGGGCCTTTTGGAATGAGCAGTTCTTC.